These T cell receptor beta chains were read from a single sample in a study of molecular identifiers for immune sequencing clone quantification. TCRdb re-derived calls from the PCR reads in MiXCR, one entry per CDR3 protein. This sample has 55,000 to 75,000 distinct CDR3 sequences, with approximately 17% found just once. The sequencing sample was made of naive CD8+ T cells from blood, with Jurkat cell RNA spiked in. These receptors came from a human donor in good health. Some libraries in this study had Jurkat cell RNA spiked in. Both conserved end residues are part of each CDR3. D genes are given only for firm matches. Only some rows state a clone size, as once, few, many or a class for expanded clones.

J gene	V gene	clone size	D gene	CDR3 protein	CDR3 DNA
TRBJ2-1	TRBV7-9	-	TRBD2	CASSPRTSGRIHEQFF	TGTGCCAGCAGCCCCCGGACTAGCGGGAGGATCCATGAGCAGTTCTTC
TRBJ1-1	TRBV20-1	few	-	CSARGVIYYTEAFF	TGCAGTGCTAGGGGCGTGATATATTACACTGAAGCTTTCTTT
TRBJ1-1	TRBV7-8	many	-	CASSLESLTGTMNTEAFF	TGTGCCAGCAGCTTAGAATCTCTCACAGGGACCATGAACACTGAAGCTTTCTTT
TRBJ1-3	TRBV6-1	once	-	CASSEHQVYSGDTIYF	TGTGCCAGCAGTGAACACCAGGTCTACTCTGGAGACACCATATATTTT
TRBJ2-1	TRBV6-1	few	-	CASSEQSVGYNEQFF	TGTGCCAGCAGTGAACAGAGCGTCGGGTACAATGAGCAGTTCTTC
TRBJ2-2	TRBV29-1	many	-	CSVWALTGELFF	TGCAGCGTCTGGGCCCTCACCGGGGAGCTGTTTTTT
TRBJ2-1	TRBV5-3	few	TRBD1	CASRPPGTAPNNEQFF	TGTGCCAGCAGACCCCCCGGGACAGCTCCTAACAATGAGCAGTTCTTC
TRBJ2-7	TRBV9	many	-	CASSQGPNPAYEQYF	TGTGCCAGCAGTCAAGGCCCCAACCCCGCCTACGAGCAGTACTTC
TRBJ2-7	TRBV20-1	-	-	CSARKERGYEQYF	TGCAGTGCCAGGAAAGAACGGGGCTACGAGCAGTACTTC
TRBJ2-7	TRBV5-1	few	-	CASSPTGSEQYF	TGCGCCAGCAGCCCTACCGGTAGCGAGCAGTACTTC
TRBJ2-2	TRBV11-3	-	-	CASSLFATGELFF	TGTGCCAGCAGCTTATTTGCAACCGGGGAGCTGTTTTTT
TRBJ2-7	TRBV28	many	TRBD1	CASSLLRGLDEQYF	TGTGCCAGCAGCTTACTGAGGGGGCTAGACGAGCAGTACTTC
TRBJ2-2	TRBV27	few	-	CASSLDWTGELFF	TGTGCCAGCAGTTTGGACTGGACCGGGGAGCTGTTTTTT
TRBJ2-5	TRBV7-3	few	TRBD1	CASSSLQDRKETQYF	TGTGCCAGCAGCAGCCTCCAGGACAGGAAGGAGACCCAGTACTTC
TRBJ2-7	TRBV20-1	many	-	CSATPSYEQYF	TGCAGTGCTACCCCTTCCTACGAGCAGTACTTC
TRBJ2-7	TRBV9	few	TRBD2	CASSGGGSSYEQYF	TGTGCCAGCAGCGGGGGGGGGAGCTCCTACGAGCAGTACTTC
TRBJ1-2	TRBV19	-	TRBD1	CASSLTPGQVTGCTF	TGTGCCAGTAGTTTGACTCCGGGACAGGTAACTGGCTGCACCTTC
TRBJ2-2	TRBV28	many	-	CASSPPPGTQNTGELFF	TGTGCCAGCAGTCCACCCCCGGGCACGCAGAACACCGGGGAGCTGTTTTTT
TRBJ2-7	TRBV7-7	few	-	CASSFMEGGYEQYF	TGTGCTAGCAGCTTTATGGAGGGGGGATACGAGCAGTACTTC
TRBJ1-1	TRBV11-2	many	-	CASSPPSGGWAEAFF	TGTGCCAGCAGCCCTCCGAGTGGGGGTTGGGCTGAAGCTTTCTTT
TRBJ2-6	TRBV19	few	-	CASRVGGSGANVLTF	TGTGCCAGTAGGGTGGGGGGCTCTGGGGCCAACGTCCTGACTTTC
TRBJ2-1	TRBV12-3/TRBV12-4	once	TRBD2	CASKLAGILNEQFF	TGTGCCAGCAAACTAGCGGGAATATTGAATGAGCAGTTCTTC
TRBJ2-7	TRBV11-3	-	-	CASSLDWAPKQHF	TGTGCCAGCAGCTTAGATTGGGCACCCAAGCAGCACTTC
TRBJ2-3	TRBV23-1	-	-	CASSQSRRGFGCPGPQYF	TGCGCCAGCAGTCAATCTCGTAGAGGGTTCGGGTGCCCTGGTCCGCAGTATTTT
TRBJ2-7	TRBV6-1	many	-	CAIQSKGQTPYEQYF	TGTGCCATCCAAAGTAAAGGGCAGACACCCTACGAGCAGTACTTC
TRBJ1-4	TRBV18	many	-	CASSPPTLTNEKLFF	TGTGCCAGCTCACCACCGACTTTAACTAATGAAAAACTGTTTTTT
TRBJ2-5	TRBV28	-	TRBD1	CASSFLRDSFQETQYF	TGTGCCAGCAGTTTCCTCCGGGACAGTTTCCAAGAGACCCAGTACTTC
TRBJ2-1	TRBV20-1	few	-	CSASLIKPGQFF	TGCAGTGCTTCCCTAATAAAACCCGGGCAGTTCTTC
TRBJ1-5	TRBV27	many	-	CASSYQGNQPQHF	TGTGCCAGCAGTTATCAAGGCAATCAGCCCCAGCATTTT
TRBJ2-7	TRBV10-3	-	TRBD2	CAIKVASGDYEQYF	TGTGCCATCAAAGTGGCTAGCGGGGACTACGAGCAGTACTTC
TRBJ2-7	TRBV10-3	many	-	CAASQVDRPSYEQYF	TGTGCCGCCTCTCAGGTTGACAGGCCATCCTACGAGCAGTACTTC
TRBJ2-7	TRBV28	few	-	CASSPPAGLHNSYEQYF	TGTGCCAGCAGCCCCCCGGCAGGGCTCCATAACTCCTACGAGCAGTACTTC
TRBJ2-3	TRBV11-3	many	-	CASSAPLRRTTQYF	TGTGCCAGCAGCGCTCCCCTTCGTCGGACTACGCAGTATTTT